A selection of T cell receptor beta chains follows, all from one sample in a study of PD-L1 blockade in urothelial cancer. Clones were read by immunoSEQ multiplex PCR, and TCRdb kept only the in-frame ones, dropping some. Of fewer than 40,000 clones listed, around nine tenths are singletons. The input for sequencing was PBMCs, taken around atezolizumab (anti-PD-L1) treatment. The receptors shown here come from a man between 70 and 80 years old with urothelial cancer. The CDR3 runs from the conserved cysteine through the conserved F or W. Each record gives: clone size, J gene, D gene, V gene, CDR3 DNA, CDR3 protein. D genes are given only for firm matches. Clone size is stated in some rows and not others, as once, few, many or a class when expanded.

NA TRBJ2-1 TRBD2 TRBV6-6 TGTGCCAGCAGGGGCGGGACTAGCGGGAGTATGAGGCAGTTCTTC CASRGGTSGSMRQFF
once TRBJ2-6 NA TRBV9 TGTGCCAGCAGCGGAACGCGCCCTGGGGCCAACGTCCTGACTTTC CASSGTRPGANVLTF
NA TRBJ2-1 NA TRBV5-1 TGCGCCAGCAGCTTAACTGGGGGGTTAGATGAGCAGTTCTTC CASSLTGGLDEQFF
NA TRBJ1-1 TRBD1 TRBV15 TGTGCCACCAGCAGAATGGACAGGGCGAACACTGAAGCTTTCTTT CATSRMDRANTEAFF
few TRBJ2-1 NA TRBV2 TGTGCCAGCAGTGATGTAAAGGGCGTGACCACGGGATTCTTC CASSDVKGVTTGFF
NA TRBJ2-2 NA TRBV5-4 TGTGCCAGCAGCAGTGGACAGCCGAACACCGGGGAGCTGTTTTTT CASSSGQPNTGELFF
NA TRBJ2-5 TRBD2 TRBV2 TGTGCCAGCACCGGACTAGTGGGAGAGACCCAGTACTTC CASTGLVGETQYF
NA TRBJ2-2 TRBD2 TRBV28 TGTGCCAGCAGTCCAGCGGGAAACACCGGGGAGCTGTTTTTT CASSPAGNTGELFF
NA TRBJ2-1 TRBD2 TRBV28 TGTGCCAGCCGGGTAGCGGGAGGGCCGATTAGTATGCATGAGCAGTTCTTC CASRVAGGPISMHEQFF
once TRBJ2-7 NA TRBV5-4 TGTGCCAGCAGCACGGGACAACCCTACGAGCAGTACTTC CASSTGQPYEQYF
NA TRBJ2-5 TRBD2 TRBV4-1 TGCGCCAGCAGCCAAGGTGCTAGCGGGAGTGTTGAGACCCAGTACTTC CASSQGASGSVETQYF
NA TRBJ2-5 TRBD2 TRBV7-9 TGTGCCAGCAGCCCCCCCGGGACTACCCCTTATTGGACCCAGTACTTC CASSPPGTTPYWTQYF
NA TRBJ2-2 NA TRBV28 TGTGCCAGCCAGCGAGAAACTACTCACACCGGGGAGCTGTTTTTT CASQRETTHTGELFF
NA TRBJ2-7 NA TRBV21-1 TGTGCCAGCAGCAATGTCATCTCCTACGAGCAGTACTTC CASSNVISYEQYF
NA TRBJ2-2 NA TRBV28 TGTGCCAGCATCTCGTCCGGGGTGAACACCGGGGAGCTGTTTTTT CASISSGVNTGELFF
NA TRBJ2-7 TRBD1 TRBV30 TGTGCCTGGAACAGGGGAATTACGTTGGAGCAGTACTTC CAWNRGITLEQYF
NA TRBJ2-5 NA TRBV18 TGTGCCAGCTCACGACGGGAAGGGTTGGAGACCCAGTACTTC CASSRREGLETQYF
NA TRBJ2-7 NA TRBV13 TGTGCCAGCAGCTTAGGGACAGTCACCAACCCATTCTCCTACGAGCAGTACTTC CASSLGTVTNPFSYEQYF
NA TRBJ2-5 TRBD2 TRBV18 TGTGCCAGCTCACCCAGCGGGAGTAAAGAGACCCAGTACTTC CASSPSGSKETQYF
once TRBJ2-3 TRBD2 TRBV9 TGTGCCAGCAGCGTAGGGGCTAGCGGGACCACAGATACGCAGTATTTT CASSVGASGTTDTQYF
NA TRBJ2-2 NA TRBV18 TGTGCCAGCTCGCCCCAGGGTGTCACCGGGGAGCTGTTTTTT CASSPQGVTGELFF
NA TRBJ2-7 NA TRBV11-2 TGTGCCAGCAGCTTAGGGGCGGCAACACTAGATTCCTACGAGCAGTACTTC CASSLGAATLDSYEQYF
NA TRBJ1-2 NA TRBV28 TGTGCCAGCACCACAAGACAGCTACCCACCTTC CASTTRQLPTF
NA TRBJ1-1 NA TRBV28 TGTGCCAGCAGTTTGTTACGGGTAATCACTGAAGCTTTCTTT CASSLLRVITEAFF
NA TRBJ2-7 TRBD2 TRBV18 TGTGCCAGCTCACCACCGGGACTAGCGGATTACGAGCAGTACTTC CASSPPGLADYEQYF
NA TRBJ2-7 NA TRBV4-1 TGCGCCAGCAGCCAAGATCTGGGGCAGGGCTCCTACGAGCAGTACTTC CASSQDLGQGSYEQYF
NA TRBJ2-1 TRBD2 TRBV15 TGTGCCACCAGCAGAGATGGGGGAGGGAGGGCCAAGGACAATGAGCAGTTCTTC CATSRDGGGRAKDNEQFF
NA TRBJ2-5 TRBD2 TRBV27 TGTGCCAGCTGTCCCTGGGGTAGCGGGAGGAGGTTGGAGACCCAGTACTTC CASCPWGSGRRLETQYF
NA TRBJ2-3 TRBD2 TRBV11-2 TGTGCCAGCAGCTTATTGGTGGGAGGGTTTGCAGATACGCAGTATTTT CASSLLVGGFADTQYF
NA TRBJ2-5 TRBD2 TRBV4-2 TGTGCCAGCAGCCCATCCGGACTAGCGGGAACTACCTCCCAAGAGACCCAGTACTTC CASSPSGLAGTTSQETQYF
NA TRBJ2-7 TRBD2 TRBV14 TGTGCCATCCAGACTAGCGGGGCTAGTATTTTCTACGAGCAGTACTTC CAIQTSGASIFYEQYF
NA TRBJ1-3 NA TRBV6-5 TGTGCCAGCAGTCCAGGGTCCGCTGGAAACACCATATATTTT CASSPGSAGNTIYF
few TRBJ1-2 TRBD1 TRBV5-4 TGTGCCAGCAGGGATGGGACAGGCACGTATGGCTACACCTTC CASRDGTGTYGYTF
NA TRBJ2-7 TRBD2 TRBV13 TGTGCCAGCAGCCTACGGACTAGCGGGAGTGGATACGAGCAGTACTTC CASSLRTSGSGYEQYF
few TRBJ1-5 NA TRBV19 TGTGCCAGTAGTGCCTATTTCCATCAGCCCCAGCATTTT CASSAYFHQPQHF
NA TRBJ2-7 TRBD1 TRBV15 TGTGCCACCAGCAGAGCCCACCAGGGGGTCTACGAGCAGTACTTC CATSRAHQGVYEQYF
NA TRBJ2-4 NA TRBV9 TGTGCCAGCAGTTCAGGAGGGGGCTGGGTTCAGTACTTC CASSSGGGWVQYF
NA TRBJ1-2 NA TRBV6-5 TGTGCCAGCAGTCAAACGGACACGCGAGATGGCTACACCTTC CASSQTDTRDGYTF
NA TRBJ2-1 NA TRBV19 TGTGCCAGTAGCAGAGAAGCGCGTCGGGTAGGAAGTGAGCAGTTCTTC CASSREARRVGSEQFF